Each of the 25 T cell receptor beta chains below was sequenced from the same sample in a study of OX40 agonist ivuxolimab in advanced cancers. TCRdb's copy holds only in-frame clones and misses some; the assay was immunoSEQ multiplex PCR. The sample contains under 20,000 clones, roughly 85% of which appear only once. This specimen consisted of CD4+ or CD8+ T cells sorted from blood, obtained in a trial of the OX40 agonist ivuxolimab. Source of these receptors: an adult with an advanced solid tumor such as melanoma, head and neck, liver or kidney cancer.

The chain couples TRBV6-4 to TRBJ2-6; D not resolved. The germline V gene encodes CDR1 MRHNA and CDR2 SNTAGT. V lost 3 bases and J lost 2, with 5 bases in between. The CDR3 extends over 14 amino acids. The CDR3 DNA reads TGTGCCAGCAGTGAAAACCCTGGGGCCAACGTCCTGACTTTC. The encoded protein is CASSENPGANVLTF.

V gene TRBV11-2 combines with J gene TRBJ1-5, with D unresolved. The CDR3 is 14 residues long. V was clipped by 1 base and J by 1 base, with 5 bases between them. Germline CDR1 is SGHAT and CDR2 is FQNNGV. CDR3 coding DNA: TGTGCCAGCAGCTTAGGTTACAGCAATCAGCCCCAGCATTTT. Encoded protein: CASSLGYSNQPQHF.

The chain links TRBV28 to TRBJ2-3; possible D gene TRBD2, 5 bases. Trimming took 6 bases from V and 3 from J, leaving 16 bases between them. Per the germline V gene, CDR1 is MDHEN and CDR2 is SYDVKM. The length of the CDR3 is 15 residues. CDR3 protein: CASSHVLGLTDTQYF. The CDR3 DNA reads as TGTGCCAGCAGCCACGTACTAGGTCTTACAGATACGCAGTATTTT.

The J gene is TRBJ1-1, the V gene TRBV6-5, with 7 nucleotides matching TRBD1. V was clipped by 6 bases and J by 4 bases; unmatched bases: 11. The CDR3 is made up of 15 amino acids. CDR1 MNHEY and CDR2 SVGAGI come from the germline V gene. The DNA for the CDR3 is TGTGCCAGCAGCCCCACAGGGGCGTCTGGCACTGAAGCTTTCTTT. As protein: CASSPTGASGTEAFF.

The gene calls are TRBV27 and TRBJ2-3; 8 bases align to TRBD1. The CDR3 totals 15 residues. V shed 0 bases and J 4 bases; nucleotides not matched to a gene: 3. Germline V gene lookup returns CDR1 MNHEY and CDR2 SMNVEV (reference sequence). The DNA of the CDR3 is TGTGCCAGCAGTTTATCGTCAGGGGGCCCAGATACGCAGTATTTT. Translating it yields CASSLSSGGPDTQYF.

The CDR3 nucleotides read TGTGCCAGCAGCGTAGTAGGGAGCTCCTACGAGCAGTACTTC. Protein sequence: CASSVVGSSYEQYF. The chain employs TRBV9 and TRBJ2-7, with a weak D call TRBD2 (5 bases). Trimming left V 0 bases short and J 0 bases short, with 7 bases between. The CDR3 consists of 14 residues. CDR1 and CDR2 (germline): SGDLS, YYNGEE.

On this clone itself: At the DNA level, this CDR3 is encoded by other sequences in the same sample as well. This chain uses TRBV6-6 with TRBJ2-7; 8 positions agree with TRBD2. The germline gives CDR1 MNHNY, CDR2 SVGAGI (reference sequence). J gave up 9 bases and V 4 bases, and 11 bases lay outside the gene matches. This CDR3 has 14 residues. This CDR3 reads CASSSFSGLELQYF. Here the CDR3 DNA reads TGTGCCAGCAGTTCCTTCTCGGGACTAGAGCTGCAGTACTTC.

This rearrangement joins TRBV7-3 to TRBJ1-2; 7 bases map to TRBD1. Germline V gene sequence: CDR1 SGHTA, CDR2 FQGTGA. V dropped 5 bases and J dropped 4; count of bases not matched to a gene: 13. This CDR3 has 16 amino acids. CDR3 protein: CASSPRTGLALYGYTF. The CDR3 coding sequence is TGTGCCAGCAGCCCCCGGACAGGTCTGGCCCTCTATGGCTACACCTTC.

V gene TRBV6-1 combines with J gene TRBJ1-1; possibly TRBD1 for D (5 bases). The CDR3 contains 13 residues. Germline CDR1 and CDR2: MNHNS and SASEGT. Trimming left V 8 bases short and J 2 bases short, with 12 bases between. The CDR3 reads CASPDKVNTEAFF. Written as DNA, the CDR3 is TGTGCCAGCCCGGACAAGGTAAACACTGAAGCTTTCTTT.

This clone was seen a handful of times. This sequence joins TRBV7-9 and TRBJ1-2; D might be TRBD1 (6 bases). Germline loops: CDR1 SEHNR, CDR2 FQNEAQ (reference sequence). V was shortened by 6 bases and J by 14 bases, with 22 bases between the two germline ends. The CDR3 totals 13 residues. CDR3 DNA: TGTGCCAGCAGTCTAAATCAAGGGGGGAATTATACCTTC. This codes for CASSLNQGGNYTF.

The rearrangement links TRBV28 to TRBJ2-1; 11 bases are a match to TRBD2. The germline CDR1 and CDR2 sequences are MDHEN and SYDVKM. This CDR3 region has 18 residues. Trimming took 4 bases from V and 0 from J; bases not matched to a gene: 8. The CDR3 sequence is CASSWGLAEGISYNEQFF. The CDR3 DNA reads as TGTGCCAGCAGTTGGGGACTAGCGGAGGGCATCTCCTACAATGAGCAGTTCTTC.

The CDR3 sequence is CAITPTGHQETQYF. For the CDR3, the DNA is TGTGCCATCACCCCGACAGGCCATCAAGAGACCCAGTACTTC. The V and J genes are TRBV10-3 and TRBJ2-5; D may be TRBD1 (6 bases). Germline V gives CDR1 ENHRY, CDR2 SYGVKD. V lost 7 bases and J 2 bases, leaving 14 bases between the germline ends. The CDR3 loop spans 14 amino acids.

The DNA of the CDR3 is TGTGCCAGCAGCGAGGGACAGGGGGTATATGGCTACACCTTC. It yields the protein CASSEGQGVYGYTF. The V gene is TRBV7-9, the J gene TRBJ1-2; TRBD1 agrees at 11 bases. Per germline, CDR1 SEHNR and CDR2 FQNEAQ (reference sequence). The CDR3 has 14 residues. J was trimmed by 5 bases and V by 5 bases; bases with no gene match: 4.

The chain employs TRBV6-1 and TRBJ1-1, with D perhaps matching TRBD1 (5 bases). Germline CDR1 MNHNS, CDR2 SASEGT. The CDR3 runs 15 residues. Trimming took 8 bases from V and 3 from J, leaving 19 bases between them. DNA for the CDR3: TGTGCCAGCCCATCGGGGGGTGAATTGGACACTGAAGCTTTCTTT. Residues: CASPSGGELDTEAFF.

The chain couples TRBV30 to TRBJ2-7; 7 bases align to TRBD2. The CDR3 is 14 residues long. Germline V CDR1 and CDR2: GTSNPN, SVGIG (reference sequence). The trim removed 8 bases at V and 0 bases at J, leaving 10 bases unmatched. In DNA form, the CDR3 reads TGTGCCGCAGGGCGGGGGACTCTCTCCTACGAGCAGTACTTC. Translation gives CAAGRGTLSYEQYF.

Worth noting for this clone: Additional DNA sequences in this sample encode the identical CDR3. The rearrangement joins TRBV6-5 to TRBJ2-7; D assignment may be TRBD1 or TRBD2 (5 bases each). Germline-derived CDR1 and CDR2 are MNHEY and SVGAGI. Trimming shortened V by 6 bases and J by 3 bases, and 15 bases separated the two germline ends. The CDR3 runs to 14 residues. Here the CDR3 DNA reads TGTGCCAGCAGCCCCGGGACGGGAAACTACGAGCAGTACTTC. Its protein is CASSPGTGNYEQYF.

This clone was counted a few times. The rearrangement uses TRBV6-1 and TRBJ2-1; a weak D match, TRBD2 (5 bases). V dropped 3 bases and J dropped 8 bases, with 17 bases sitting between them. The germline gives CDR1 MNHNS, CDR2 SASEGT. This CDR3 spans 15 amino acids. Here the CDR3 reads CASSETGGGIDEQFF. For the CDR3, the DNA is TGTGCCAGCAGTGAGACCGGCGGAGGTATCGATGAGCAGTTCTTC.

J is TRBJ1-4 and V is TRBV7-9; D remains unclear. This CDR3 has 15 residues. V was pared by 4 bases and J by 2 bases, with 11 bases between. Germline lookup yields CDR1 SEHNR and CDR2 FQNEAQ (reference sequence). The CDR3, as DNA: TGTGCCAGCAGCTCCGACCCACCGACTAATGAAAAACTGTTTTTT. It codes for CASSSDPPTNEKLFF.

The chain is built from TRBV14 and TRBJ1-3; D ambiguous. V lost 4 bases to trimming and J lost 0 bases, with 4 bases between them. Germline V gene data show CDR1 as SGHDN and CDR2 as FVKESK. This CDR3 comprises 13 residues. The CDR3 DNA reads as TGTGCCAGCAGCCCCTTCTCTGGAAACACCATATATTTT. Its protein is CASSPFSGNTIYF.

This chain connects TRBV2 to TRBJ1-3; possible D gene TRBD1, 5 bases. CDR3 size: 15 residues. V gave up 8 bases and J gave up 1 base, with 15 bases separating them. CDR1 SNHLY and CDR2 FYNNEI come from the germline V gene. The CDR3 sequence is CASPGTLNSGNTIYF. The CDR3 DNA sequence: TGTGCCAGCCCCGGGACTCTCAATTCTGGAAACACCATATATTTT.

V gene TRBV29-1 combines with J gene TRBJ1-1, with TRBD1 matching over 7 bases. After removal of 6 bases from V and 1 base from J, the junction contained 5 bases not matched to a gene. The CDR3 runs to 13 residues. Germline V gene sequence: CDR1 SQVTM, CDR2 ANQGSEA. CDR3 sequence: CSVHRGGNTEAFF. The CDR3 region has the DNA TGCAGCGTCCACAGGGGAGGGAACACTGAAGCTTTCTTT.

V usage is TRBV29-1 and J usage is TRBJ2-5; D is uncertain. The J call may be in error: the DNA end matches TRBJ2-7 better. The CDR3 has 14 residues. Germline V lookup: CDR1 SQVTM, CDR2 ANQGSEA. The CDR3 region is CSVEDQNTSYEQYF. Here the CDR3 DNA reads TGCAGCGTTGAAGATCAAAACACCTCCTACGAGCAGTACTTC.

This chain uses TRBV6-1 with TRBJ2-2; tentatively, D is TRBD2 (6 bases). The CDR3 extends over 14 amino acids. Trimming stripped 5 bases from V and 5 bases from J, with 12 bases between. Germline V gene sequence: CDR1 MNHNS, CDR2 SASEGT. The CDR3 bases are TGTGCCAGCAGTTATGATAGCGGAACCGGGGAGCTGTTTTTT. Amino acid sequence: CASSYDSGTGELFF.

V gene TRBV29-1 combines with J gene TRBJ1-1; D is perhaps TRBD1 (5 bases). Trimming stripped 4 bases from V and 3 bases from J, with 15 bases between. CDR3 length: 14 amino acids. Looked up from germline, CDR1 is SQVTM and CDR2 is ANQGSEA. CDR3 region: CSVAYLEGHTEAFF. As DNA, the CDR3 is TGCAGCGTTGCCTACCTGGAGGGACACACTGAAGCTTTCTTT.

The chain links TRBV4-1 to TRBJ2-1; TRBD2 might be the D (6 bases). There are 15 residues in the CDR3. The germline V and J ends were trimmed by 6 bases and 3 bases, with 15 bases remaining between them. Per the germline V gene, CDR1 is MGHRA and CDR2 is YSYEKL. The CDR3 bases are TGCGCCAGCAGTTCAAGGTGGGGGGACTACAATGAGCAGTTCTTC. This gives the protein CASSSRWGDYNEQFF.